This is a list of T cell receptor beta chains from one sample in a study of shared clonotypes between healthy human individuals. Here immunoSEQ multiplex PCR was the method, and the copy in TCRdb shows in-frame clones only, minus some. The data hold approximately 1,500,000 clones, with approximately 98% observed a single time. Source material: naive CD4+ T cells sorted from blood. These receptor sequences come from a man younger than 45 in good health. The CDR3 runs from the conserved cysteine through the conserved F or W. The order of the fields is CDR3 protein, CDR3 DNA, D gene, clone size, J gene, V gene. A D gene is named only where the DNA matches it firmly. Clone sizes are given selectively: once, few, many, or a class where the clone is expanded.

CASSSGTGAYNEQFF,TGTGCCAGTAGTTCCGGGACAGGGGCTTACAATGAGCAGTTCTTC,TRBD1,NA,TRBJ2-1,TRBV19
CASSLVFAGGPGELFF,TGCGCCAGCAGCTTGGTCTTCGCGGGAGGGCCCGGGGAGCTGTTTTTT,TRBD2,NA,TRBJ2-2,TRBV5-1
CASSILGQGGYGYTF,TGTGCCAGTAGTATCCTGGGACAGGGGGGCTATGGCTACACCTTC,TRBD1,NA,TRBJ1-2,TRBV19
CSARGNQPQHF,TGCAGTGCTAGGGGTAATCAGCCCCAGCATTTT,NA,NA,TRBJ1-5,TRBV20-1
CASTTGTYYEQYF,TGTGCCAGCACTACAGGGACTTACTACGAGCAGTACTTC,NA,NA,TRBJ2-7,TRBV6-1
CASSAPDREADTQYF,TGTGCCAGCAGTGCCCCGGACAGGGAGGCAGATACGCAGTATTTT,TRBD1,NA,TRBJ2-3,TRBV25-1
CASSAWSYEQYF,TGTGCCAGCAGTGCTTGGTCCTACGAGCAGTACTTC,NA,NA,TRBJ2-7,TRBV2
CASSLSDRSYEQYF,TGTGCCAGTAGTCTATCAGACAGGTCCTACGAGCAGTACTTC,NA,NA,TRBJ2-7,TRBV19
CASSPAGVGAFF,TGTGCCAGCAGCCCAGCCGGGGTTGGAGCTTTCTTT,NA,NA,TRBJ1-1,TRBV14
CASSFLTDTQYF,TGTGCCAGCAGTTTCCTCACAGATACGCAGTATTTT,NA,NA,TRBJ2-3,TRBV27
CASSFANSEETQYF,TGCGCCAGCAGCTTTGCCAACAGTGAAGAGACCCAGTACTTC,NA,once,TRBJ2-5,TRBV5-1
CASSPTSGYEQYF,TGTGCCAGCAGTCCGACTAGCGGCTACGAGCAGTACTTC,TRBD2,NA,TRBJ2-7,TRBV7-2
CATIMAGHPNTGELFF,TGTGCCACGATAATGGCGGGACACCCGAACACCGGGGAGCTGTTTTTT,NA,NA,TRBJ2-2,TRBV28
CAILGTGPSYEQYF,TGTGCCATCCTTGGGACAGGGCCCTCCTACGAGCAGTACTTC,TRBD1,NA,TRBJ2-7,TRBV2
CASTLSSVMDTGELFF,TGTGCCAGTACCCTCTCGAGTGTAATGGACACCGGGGAGCTGTTTTTT,NA,NA,TRBJ2-2,TRBV19